Below are 25 T cell receptor beta chains sequenced from a single sample in a study of T-cell reconstitution after alpha-beta-depleted transplantation in children. Preparing the TCRbeta library involved the use of unique molecular identifiers. TCRdb itself ran the PCR reads through MiXCR, one entry per CDR3 protein. The sample holds about 580,000 distinct CDR3 sequences; more than 20% are singletons and the top ten take roughly 14%. This sample comprised PBMCs, mostly from graft donor cells, obtained 360 days after TCRalphabeta/CD19-depleted stem cell transplant. The receptors shown here come from a boy younger than two who had a stem cell transplant for acute myeloid leukemia, so the T cells may come from the graft donor.

This clonotype appeared a few times. The chain recombines TRBV20-1 with TRBJ1-1, with D tentatively TRBD1 (6 bases). Germline V lookup: CDR1 DFQATT, CDR2 SNEGSKA (reference sequence). This CDR3 is built from 12 residues. Trimming took 7 bases from V and 5 from J, leaving 14 bases between them. The CDR3 spells CSGRGEVTEAFF. DNA for the CDR3: TGCAGTGGTAGGGGGGAGGTGACTGAAGCTTTCTTT.

The chain carries TRBV12-3 or TRBV12-4 and TRBJ2-7; the match to TRBD1 covers 7 bases. The CDR3 is 14 amino acids. V trimming: 1 base; J trimming: 3 bases; junction bases outside the gene matches: 3. CDR3 sequence reads: CASSLDQGDYEQYF. The CDR3 DNA follows: TGTGCCAGCAGTTTAGATCAGGGGGACTACGAGCAGTACTTC.

This clonotype was seen repeatedly, ten times or more. The rearrangement joins TRBV7-9 to TRBJ2-7, with D possibly matching TRBD1 (6 bases). The length of the CDR3 is 14 residues. Deletions cut 5 bases from V and 1 base from J, with 12 bases between. CDR1 is SEHNR, CDR2 FQNEAQ, per germline (reference sequence). The CDR3 sequence: CASSRADRSYEQYF. DNA of the CDR3: TGTGCCAGCAGCAGAGCGGACAGATCCTACGAGCAGTACTTC.

This clonotype showed up just once. The rearrangement uses TRBV12-3 or TRBV12-4 and TRBJ1-5; unclear D gene. The CDR3 is 13 residues long. Trimming stripped 7 bases from V and 3 bases from J, with 10 bases between. The CDR3 reads CASTNGPNQPQHF. CDR3 bases: TGTGCCAGCACGAACGGCCCCAATCAGCCCCAGCATTTT.

This clonotype has ten or more counts. The rearrangement uses TRBV3-1 and TRBJ2-5, with 8 bases aligning to TRBD1. CDR3 length equals 16 residues. Germline lookup yields CDR1 LGHDT and CDR2 YNNKEL (reference sequence). J was trimmed by 2 bases and V by 1 base; bases with no gene match: 6. CDR3 sequence reads: CASSQGGTGQQETQYF. CDR3 sequence (DNA): TGTGCCAGCAGCCAAGGTGGGACAGGCCAACAAGAGACCCAGTACTTC.

This clonotype turned up a few times. This sequence joins TRBV7-9 and TRBJ2-1, with 9 nucleotides matching TRBD1. The length of the CDR3 is 17 residues. CDR1 and CDR2 from the germline V gene are SEHNR and FQNEAQ (reference sequence). Trimming at V came to 4 bases and at J to 5 bases, leaving 12 bases not matched to a gene. The CDR3 protein is CASSYSTGTGSNNEQFF. CDR3 DNA: TGTGCCAGCAGCTACAGCACGGGGACAGGGTCTAACAATGAGCAGTTCTTC.

V usage is TRBV25-1 and J usage is TRBJ1-4; a possible D gene is TRBD1 (6 bases). CDR1 and CDR2 from the germline V gene are MGHDK and SYGVNS. Trimming stripped 0 bases from V and 6 bases from J, with 11 bases between. The CDR3 extends over 15 amino acids. The CDR3 loop is CASSEYGGPHEKLFF. The CDR3 nucleotides read TGTGCCAGCAGTGAATATGGGGGGCCTCATGAAAAACTGTTTTTT.

The rearrangement links TRBV29-1 to TRBJ1-2; a possible D gene is TRBD1 (5 bases). CDR3 length: 11 amino acids. CDR1 is SQVTM, CDR2 ANQGSEA, per germline. Trimming stripped 3 bases from V and 7 bases from J, with 9 bases between. CDR3 sequence reads: CSVDPDSGYTF. The DNA of the CDR3 is TGCAGCGTTGACCCTGACAGTGGCTACACCTTC.

The rearrangement links TRBV20-1 to TRBJ2-3; tentatively, D is TRBD1 (6 bases). Trimming removed 4 bases from V and 4 bases from J, with 12 bases in between. CDR1 is DFQATT and CDR2 is SNEGSKA in the germline V gene (reference sequence). This CDR3 has 13 amino acids. The chain's CDR3 is CSAIGPGADTQYF. The DNA of the CDR3 is TGCAGTGCTATTGGGCCAGGGGCAGATACGCAGTATTTT.

This clonotype was picked up a small number of times. The chain couples TRBV20-1 to TRBJ2-5, with 7 bases identical to TRBD2. V lost 6 bases, J lost 5 bases, and 15 bases stayed unmatched. CDR1 is DFQATT, CDR2 SNEGSKA, per germline (reference sequence). The CDR3 loop spans 15 amino acids. CDR3 DNA: TGCAGTGCCCCCCCGGAAGGGAGGGTATGGGAGACCCAGTACTTC. Protein: CSAPPEGRVWETQYF.

The chain uses TRBV12-3 or TRBV12-4 and TRBJ2-2; TRBD1 aligns across 7 bases. V trimming: 0 bases; J trimming: 1 base; junction bases outside the gene matches: 2. The CDR3 is made up of 16 amino acids. The CDR3 nucleotides are TGTGCCAGCAGTTTAGCCGGGACAGTGAACACCGGGGAGCTGTTTTTT. Translated, it gives CASSLAGTVNTGELFF.

This clonotype was seen a handful of times. The gene calls are TRBV20-1 and TRBJ2-1, with D possibly TRBD1 on 5 matching bases. Germline CDR1 DFQATT, CDR2 SNEGSKA (reference sequence). The CDR3 loop spans 20 amino acids. The V gene lost 0 bases and the J gene lost 0 bases, with 24 bases spanning the gap. CDR3 nucleotides: TGCAGTGCTAGAGATCTAAATCCGATCGCGACAGCCTACTCCTACAATGAGCAGTTCTTC. Its translation: CSARDLNPIATAYSYNEQFF.

The chain combines TRBV9 with TRBJ2-5, with 7 bases fitting TRBD2. The CDR3 consists of 16 residues. V was pared by 4 bases and J by 5 bases, with 14 bases of the junction left unmatched. The germline V gene encodes CDR1 SGDLS and CDR2 YYNGEE. The CDR3 sequence is CASSRGTSVSKETQYF. The DNA of the CDR3 is TGTGCCAGCAGCAGGGGAACTAGCGTGAGTAAGGAGACCCAGTACTTC.

This clonotype appeared a few times. This sequence joins TRBV20-1 and TRBJ2-1; 9 bases match TRBD2. Germline lookup yields CDR1 DFQATT and CDR2 SNEGSKA (reference sequence). Germline trimming cut 0 bases from V and 4 bases from J; bases unmatched to any gene: 4. The length of the CDR3 is 15 residues. The CDR3 sequence is CSAREASGAYNEQFF. The CDR3 DNA follows: TGCAGTGCTAGAGAGGCTAGCGGGGCTTACAATGAGCAGTTCTTC.

This chain connects TRBV5-1 to TRBJ2-2; no definite D call. This CDR3 is built from 15 residues. Trimming pared 4 bases from V and 4 bases from J, leaving 14 bases between. Germline V gene sequence: CDR1 SGHRS, CDR2 YFSETQ. The CDR3 protein is CASSPLRDSTGELFF. DNA of the CDR3: TGCGCCAGCAGCCCACTCCGAGACTCCACCGGGGAGCTGTTTTTT.

This clonotype was seen at least ten times. The chain joins TRBV25-1 to TRBJ2-5, with D hard to call. Germline V gene sequence: CDR1 MGHDK, CDR2 SYGVNS. The CDR3 loop spans 13 amino acids. Between the trimmed V and J ends, which lost 0 bases and 4 bases, there was a span of 6 bases. The CDR3, as DNA: TGTGCCAGCAGTGAATATGGGCGAGAGACCCAGTACTTC. This encodes CASSEYGRETQYF. Complete variable domain (other parts from reference TRBV25-1 and TRBJ2-5): EADIYQTPRYLVIGTGKKITLECSQTMGHDKMYWYQQDPGMELHLIHYSYGVNSTEKGDLSSESTVSRIRTEHFPLTLESARPSHTSQYLCASSEYGRETQYFGPGTRLLVL.

This clonotype was detected a few times. The chain links TRBV20-1 to TRBJ2-1, with 8 bases aligning to TRBD2. The CDR3 length is 14 residues. Trimming cost V 6 bases and J 7 bases; bases outside gene matches: 11. The germline V gene has CDR1 DFQATT and CDR2 SNEGSKA (reference sequence). The CDR3 region has the DNA TGCAGTGCGGACTGGGGCGGGGGGCCGAATGAGCAGTTCTTC. It specifies CSADWGGGPNEQFF.

The V gene is TRBV2, the J gene TRBJ1-2; weak D call: TRBD1 (5 bases). V lost 4 bases, J lost 4 bases, and 10 bases lay in between. Germline V gene data show CDR1 as SNHLY and CDR2 as FYNNEI. The CDR3 covers 13 residues. In nucleotides, the CDR3 is TGTGCCAGCAGTGGAGCAGGGCTCTATGGCTACACCTTC. Translating it yields CASSGAGLYGYTF.

V usage is TRBV4-3 and J usage is TRBJ2-5; 12 nucleotides match TRBD2. Germline CDR1 and CDR2: LGHNA and YSLEER. V shed 3 bases, J shed 4 bases, and the junction held 9 bases outside the gene matches. This CDR3 has 17 residues. The CDR3, as DNA: TGCGCCAGCAGCCAGGCCTTACTAGCGGGGGGCACAGAGACCCAGTACTTC. Its protein product is CASSQALLAGGTETQYF.

At least ten counts were recorded for this clonotype. This sequence joins TRBV5-1 and TRBJ2-1; TRBD2 agrees at 10 bases. Germline loops: CDR1 SGHRS, CDR2 YFSETQ. The J segment lost 4 bases and the V segment lost 0 bases, leaving 16 bases of the junction unmatched. The CDR3 extends over 20 amino acids. The CDR3 is CASSLARASGGPSTYNEQFF. The CDR3 bases are TGCGCCAGCAGCTTGGCCAGGGCTAGCGGGGGTCCCTCTACATACAATGAGCAGTTCTTC.

A remark on this clonotype: Possible read error: a much larger clone is one base away. This chain links TRBV15 with TRBJ1-1; the D is unclear. The CDR3 sequence is 13 residues long. Germline V lookup: CDR1 LNHNV, CDR2 YYDKDF (reference sequence). As DNA, the CDR3 is TGTGCCACCAGCAGAGTAGGGCGCGTAGAAGCTGTCTTT. This sequence encodes CATSRVGRVEAVF. Looking up the rest from reference TRBV15 and TRBJ1-1 gives the full variable domain: DAMVIQNPRYQVTQFGKPVTLSCSQTLNHNVMYWYQQKSSQAPKLLFHYYDKDFNNEADTPDNFQSRRPNTSFCFLDIRSPGLGDTAMYLCATSRVGRVEAVFGQGTRLTVV.

Only a few counts were recorded for this clonotype. The chain employs TRBV10-3 and TRBJ2-4, with D possibly matching TRBD1 (5 bases). Germline lookup yields CDR1 ENHRY and CDR2 SYGVKD. The V gene lost 6 bases and the J gene lost 4 bases, with 10 bases spanning the gap. This CDR3 has 13 amino acids. CDR3 nucleotide sequence: TGTGCCATCAGCGCGACAGAGAAAAACATTCAGTACTTC. Its protein is CAISATEKNIQYF.

The chain has TRBV10-3 and TRBJ2-1, with D hard to call. Germline-derived CDR1 and CDR2 are ENHRY and SYGVKD. The ends were cut back, 7 bases at V and 1 base at J, with 11 bases in the middle. This CDR3 contains 14 residues. CDR3 in DNA: TGTGCCATCACTAGAGACACTTCCTACAATGAGCAGTTCTTC. It is translated as CAITRDTSYNEQFF.

The chain links TRBV3-1 to TRBJ1-2, with D possibly matching TRBD1 (6 bases). The germline V gene encodes CDR1 LGHDT and CDR2 YNNKEL (reference sequence). The CDR3 runs 15 residues. V was clipped by 0 bases and J by 6 bases, with 14 bases between them. CDR3 residues: CASSQDRGGGDGYTF. CDR3 in DNA: TGTGCCAGCAGCCAAGATAGGGGGGGCGGAGATGGCTACACCTTC.

This clonotype was counted many times. The genes are TRBV6-2 or TRBV6-3 and TRBJ2-3, with TRBD1 identical over 8 bases. The CDR3 contains 15 residues. Germline V gene data show CDR1 as MNHEY and CDR2 as SVGEGT. V was clipped by 1 base and J by 1 base; unmatched bases: 1. CDR3 region: CASSYWGQGTDTQYF. In nucleotides, the CDR3 is TGTGCCAGCAGTTACTGGGGACAGGGCACAGATACGCAGTATTTT.